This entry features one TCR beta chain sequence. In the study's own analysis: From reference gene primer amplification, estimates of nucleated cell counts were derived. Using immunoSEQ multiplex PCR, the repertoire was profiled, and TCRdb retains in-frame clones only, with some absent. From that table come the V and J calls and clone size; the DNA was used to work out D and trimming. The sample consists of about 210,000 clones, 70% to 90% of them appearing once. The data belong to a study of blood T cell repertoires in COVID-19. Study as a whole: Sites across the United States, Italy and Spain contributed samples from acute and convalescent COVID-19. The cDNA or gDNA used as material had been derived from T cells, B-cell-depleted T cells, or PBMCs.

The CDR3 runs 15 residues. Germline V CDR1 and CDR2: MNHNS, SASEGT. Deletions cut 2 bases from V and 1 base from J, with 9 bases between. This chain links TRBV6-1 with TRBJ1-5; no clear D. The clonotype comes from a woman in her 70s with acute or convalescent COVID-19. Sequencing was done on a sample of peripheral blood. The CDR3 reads CASSEFIRSNQPQHF. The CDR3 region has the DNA TGTGCCAGCAGTGAATTCATACGGAGCAATCAGCCCCAGCATTTT.